Presented here are 25 T cell receptor beta chains from one specimen sequenced in a study of OX40 agonist ivuxolimab in advanced cancers. Library prep was done by the immunoSEQ multiplex PCR assay. This is the immuneACCESS table as TCRdb keeps it, with only in-frame sequences that have V and J called. A part of the clones is gone; compared with another copy, unresolved V genes explain less than half, and the rest is unexplained. The sample yields roughly 67,000 clones; around nine tenths were counted once. Roughly 0.29% of the sample is held by the ten biggest clonotypes. The sequencing here drew on CD4+ or CD8+ T cells sorted from blood, taken in a trial of the OX40 agonist ivuxolimab. These receptors all come from an adult with an advanced solid tumor such as melanoma, head and neck, liver or kidney cancer.

This clone was counted only a few times. The chain combines TRBV11-2 with TRBJ1-1; no clear D. Trimming left V 1 base short and J 5 bases short, with 11 bases between. The V gene's germline CDR1 is SGHAT and CDR2 FQNNGV. This CDR3 has 14 residues. CDR3 protein: CASSLARLGTEAFF. CDR3 nucleotide sequence: TGTGCCAGCAGCTTAGCCCGCCTAGGTACTGAAGCTTTCTTT.

The chain couples TRBV28 to TRBJ2-5; weak D call: TRBD1 (7 bases). Germline CDR1 reads MDHEN; CDR2 reads SYDVKM. The CDR3 totals 15 residues. V lost 4 bases to trimming and J lost 4 bases, with 16 bases between them. CDR3: CASSSPNRGGETQYF. DNA of the CDR3: TGTGCCAGCAGTTCCCCTAACAGGGGAGGAGAGACCCAGTACTTC.

The chain carries TRBV28 and TRBJ2-7; TRBD1 aligns across 8 bases. This CDR3 contains 17 residues. The germline V gene encodes CDR1 MDHEN and CDR2 SYDVKM. The J segment lost 2 bases and the V segment lost 5 bases, leaving 14 bases of the junction unmatched. The CDR3 sequence: CASSVRQGLVYTYEQYF. In nucleotides, the CDR3 is TGTGCCAGCAGTGTTCGACAGGGGTTAGTATACACCTACGAGCAGTACTTC.

The rearrangement uses TRBV19 and TRBJ1-1, with 7 bases matching TRBD1. This CDR3 spans 15 amino acids. Germline-derived CDR1 and CDR2 are LNHDA and SQIVND (reference sequence). V dropped 2 bases and J dropped 0; count of bases not matched to a gene: 3. The CDR3 sequence: CASSIPTGLNTEAFF. CDR3 bases: TGTGCCAGTAGTATACCGACAGGGCTGAACACTGAAGCTTTCTTT.

The chain recombines TRBV29-1 with TRBJ2-3, with 8 nucleotides matching TRBD1. Germline assignment: CDR1 SQVTM and CDR2 ANQGSEA. The CDR3 is 13 residues long. With 7 bases clipped from V and 0 bases from J, the junction kept 3 bases outside the gene matches. The CDR3: CSADRVSTDTQYF. CDR3 coding DNA: TGCAGCGCGGACAGGGTCAGCACAGATACGCAGTATTTT.

CDR3 nucleotide sequence: TGTGCCAGCAGTTTATTGAGGGAGACCCAGTACTTC. As protein: CASSLLRETQYF. The chain combines TRBV28 with TRBJ2-5; the D is unclear. CDR3 size: 12 residues. Germline CDR1 is MDHEN and CDR2 is SYDVKM. V lost 1 base to trimming and J lost 5 bases, with 5 bases between them.

The table lists this clone with a count of one. The gene calls are TRBV14 and TRBJ2-1, with 11 bases aligning to TRBD2. The ends lost 5 bases at V and 7 bases at J; junction bases unmatched: 16. Germline CDR1 reads SGHDN; CDR2 reads FVKESK. This CDR3 region has 18 residues. CDR3 nucleotides: TGTGCCAGCAGCTTACGGACCACCACTACTAGCGGGAGTAATGAGCAGTTCTTC. Amino acid sequence: CASSLRTTTTSGSNEQFF.

This clone was seen a single time. The chain couples TRBV7-8 to TRBJ2-3, with D tentatively TRBD1 or TRBD2 (5 bases each). CDR1 is SGHVS and CDR2 is FQNEAQ in the germline V gene. Trimming stripped 1 base from V and 5 bases from J, with 7 bases between. This CDR3 has 13 amino acids. The chain's CDR3 is CASSLDGGDTQYF. The CDR3, as DNA: TGTGCCAGCAGCTTAGATGGGGGAGATACGCAGTATTTT.

The DNA for the CDR3 is TGTGCCAGCAGTTTACGACAGGGGGCCGTACTGTGGAATGAGCAGTTCTTC. Translated: CASSLRQGAVLWNEQFF. This chain connects TRBV27 to TRBJ2-1, with 10 bases lining up with TRBD1. Germline V gene lookup returns CDR1 MNHEY and CDR2 SMNVEV (reference sequence). This CDR3 spans 17 amino acids. V trimming: 2 bases; J trimming: 7 bases; junction bases outside the gene matches: 11.

V and J are TRBV6-6 and TRBJ2-2; no firm D call. This CDR3 is built from 12 residues. CDR1 MNHNY and CDR2 SVGAGI come from the germline V gene (reference sequence). Trimming removed 4 bases from V and 6 bases from J, with 6 bases in between. The CDR3 protein is CASSLAAGELFF. CDR3 sequence (DNA): TGTGCCAGCAGTTTAGCAGCCGGGGAGCTGTTTTTT.

The chain couples TRBV19 to TRBJ2-1; a possible D gene is TRBD2 (5 bases). The V end was cut by 0 bases, the J end by 5 bases, with 5 bases between. There are 13 residues in the CDR3. The V gene's germline CDR1 is LNHDA and CDR2 SQIVND (reference sequence). Here the CDR3 reads CASSIERDNEQFF. The CDR3 DNA sequence: TGTGCCAGTAGTATAGAGCGGGACAATGAGCAGTTCTTC.

CDR3 amino acids: CASSPGAKETQYF. The DNA of the CDR3 is TGTGCCAGCAGCCCCGGGGCCAAAGAGACCCAGTACTTC. The V call is TRBV5-6, the J call TRBJ2-5; D tentatively fits TRBD1 or TRBD2 (5 bases each). V was cut by 4 bases and J by 3 bases, with 10 bases left in between. Germline-derived CDR1 and CDR2 are SGHDT and YYEEEE. This CDR3 comprises 13 residues.

Here the CDR3 reads CASSLGGEREGYNEQFF. In DNA form, the CDR3 reads TGTGCCAGCAGCTTAGGAGGGGAGCGGGAGGGATACAATGAGCAGTTCTTC. The chain links TRBV11-2 to TRBJ2-1; TRBD2 matches at 10 bases. V trimming: 1 base; J trimming: 4 bases; junction bases outside the gene matches: 7. The CDR3 is made up of 17 amino acids. Germline V gene sequence: CDR1 SGHAT, CDR2 FQNNGV.

This rearrangement joins TRBV5-4 to TRBJ2-3; no clear D gene. This CDR3 is built from 13 residues. V lost 3 bases and J lost 1, with 6 bases in between. Germline CDR1 is SGHNT and CDR2 is YYREEE (reference sequence). The CDR3 loop reads CASSSSGTDTQYF. The CDR3 nucleotides are TGTGCCAGCAGCTCATCTGGCACAGATACGCAGTATTTT.

The chain combines TRBV7-6 with TRBJ1-4; D call uncertain. This CDR3 comprises 13 residues. The V and J ends lost 4 bases and 10 bases respectively, with 13 bases between them. Germline CDR1 and CDR2: SGHVS and FNYEAQ. The CDR3 region has the DNA TGTGCCAGCAGCTCCAGTTTCGGGGTAAAACTGTTTTTT. This sequence encodes CASSSSFGVKLFF.

CDR3 sequence reads: CASSPGLAASYEQYF. The CDR3, as DNA: TGCGCCAGCAGTCCGGGACTAGCGGCTTCCTACGAGCAGTACTTC. This chain joins TRBV4-1 and TRBJ2-7; 11 bases are a match to TRBD2. The CDR3 is made up of 15 amino acids. Per the germline V gene, CDR1 is MGHRA and CDR2 is YSYEKL. Losses at the gene ends were 6 bases for V and 1 base for J; bases not matched to a gene: 5.

J is TRBJ2-7 and V is TRBV19, with 12 bases aligning to TRBD2. This CDR3 spans 17 amino acids. Germline V gene sequence: CDR1 LNHDA, CDR2 SQIVND (reference sequence). With V trimmed by 3 bases and J by 0 bases, 6 bases remained unmatched. This chain's CDR3 is CASSMTSGRRSSYEQYF. The CDR3 DNA is TGTGCCAGTAGTATGACTAGCGGGAGAAGAAGCTCCTACGAGCAGTACTTC.

The genes are TRBV12-2 and TRBJ2-3. TRBV12-2 is flagged as a pseudogene. The CDR3 length is 15 residues. CDR3 protein: CASRVQTWLTDTQYF. The DNA of the CDR3 is TGTGCAAGTCGCGTCCAGACCTGGCTCACAGATACGCAGTATTTT.

The chain is built from TRBV10-3 and TRBJ2-7; no firm D call. V was shortened by 2 bases and J by 2 bases, with 4 bases between the two germline ends. Germline lookup yields CDR1 ENHRY and CDR2 SYGVKD. This CDR3 has 12 amino acids. The CDR3 here is CAISEPPYEQYF. CDR3 DNA sequence: TGTGCCATCAGTGAGCCCCCCTACGAGCAGTACTTC.

The chain has TRBV12-5 and TRBJ2-7; perhaps TRBD1 as D (6 bases). Trimming stripped 5 bases from V and 1 base from J, with 9 bases between. Germline CDR1 is LGHNT and CDR2 is FRNRAP. The CDR3 has 13 amino acids. Here the CDR3 reads CASGLGTSYEQYF. In DNA, the CDR3 is TGTGCTAGTGGTCTCGGGACATCCTACGAGCAGTACTTC.

This chain links TRBV18 with TRBJ2-1, with TRBD2 identical over 9 bases. Germline-derived CDR1 and CDR2 are KGHSH and LQKENI. The V segment lost 2 bases and the J segment 4 bases; nucleotides outside the gene matches: 3. The CDR3 spans 15 residues. This CDR3 reads CASSPVLAGYNEQFF. The CDR3 DNA reads as TGTGCCAGCTCACCAGTCCTAGCGGGGTACAATGAGCAGTTCTTC.

The chain carries TRBV18 and TRBJ2-1; TRBD1 aligns across 8 bases. V lost 1 base, J lost 7 bases, and 9 bases stayed unmatched. This CDR3 is 16 amino acids long. From germline, CDR1 is KGHSH and CDR2 LQKENI. This CDR3 reads CASSPQETGVGNEQFF. CDR3 in DNA: TGTGCCAGCTCACCACAGGAGACAGGGGTGGGTAATGAGCAGTTCTTC.

The chain carries TRBV28 and TRBJ1-2; the D is unclear. The CDR3 is 12 residues long. Germline V gene data show CDR1 as MDHEN and CDR2 as SYDVKM. V dropped 2 bases and J dropped 4 bases, with 5 bases sitting between them. The CDR3 nucleotides are TGTGCCAGCAGTTTACCCCCCTATGGCTACACCTTC. It yields the protein CASSLPPYGYTF.

This clone was recorded only once. Here the CDR3 DNA reads TGTGCCAGCAGCCCCCCAATACCCAAGACCCAGTACTTC. Translating gives CASSPPIPKTQYF. J is TRBJ2-5 and V is TRBV5-8; no definite D call. The V and J ends lost 4 bases and 6 bases respectively, with 13 bases between them. Germline V gene lookup returns CDR1 SGHTS and CDR2 YDEGEE. The CDR3 covers 13 residues.

In this sample, this clone turned up a few times. The V gene is TRBV28, the J gene TRBJ1-2; 10 bases match TRBD1. CDR3 length: 15 residues. V trimming: 4 bases; J trimming: 5 bases; junction bases outside the gene matches: 7. Per the germline V gene, CDR1 is MDHEN and CDR2 is SYDVKM. CDR3 loop: CASSSQGQGLYGYTF. For the CDR3, the DNA is TGTGCCAGCAGTTCGCAGGGACAGGGGTTGTATGGCTACACCTTC.